The T cell receptor (beta chain) described here comes from a study of T cells in Graves' hyperthyroidism and ophthalmopathy. Study-wide results and limits: Most clonotypes expanded in the thyroid (above 0.001) were also present in blood. Ophthalmopathy was told apart from stable hyperthyroidism by a 13 V-J model.

Amplification yielded TCR beta CDR3 regions, with RNA transcripts as the source. HTBI primers were the set used in a first-round RT-PCR of the TCR CDR3. Each CDR3 protein is one row after TCRdb ran MiXCR on the multiplex PCR reads. The sample records around 760,000 distinct CDR3 sequences, approximately 36% being singletons. The V segment lost 6 bases and the J segment 0 bases; nucleotides outside the gene matches: 11. The CDR3 loop spans 17 amino acids. The germline gives CDR1 SGHTA, CDR2 FQGNSA. In the case of this clonotype: Its antigen is unknown.

V is TRBV7-2 and J is TRBJ1-3, with 7 bases aligning to TRBD1. This receptor was taken from a woman aged 40 to 49 with Graves' hyperthyroidism. Specimen: blood. CDR3 coding DNA: TGTGCCAGCAGGCCAAGACAGGGCACCAACTCTGGAAACACCATATATTTT. Translating gives CASRPRQGTNSGNTIYF.